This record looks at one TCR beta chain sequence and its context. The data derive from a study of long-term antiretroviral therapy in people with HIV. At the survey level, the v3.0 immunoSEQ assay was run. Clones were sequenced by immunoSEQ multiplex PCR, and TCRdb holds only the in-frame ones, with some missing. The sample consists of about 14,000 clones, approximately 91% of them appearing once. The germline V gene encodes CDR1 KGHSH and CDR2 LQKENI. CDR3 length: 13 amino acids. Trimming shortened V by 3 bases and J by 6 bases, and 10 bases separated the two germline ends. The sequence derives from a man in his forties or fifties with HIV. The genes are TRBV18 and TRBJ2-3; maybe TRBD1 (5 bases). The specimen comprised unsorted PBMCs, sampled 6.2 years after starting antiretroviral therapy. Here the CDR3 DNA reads TGTGCCAGCTCACCGGATAGGGGTGATACGCAGTATTTT. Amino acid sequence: CASSPDRGDTQYF.